The next 17 T cell receptor beta chains were all read from a single sample in a study of cytotoxic CD8 clonotypes in ibrutinib-treated CLL. Sequencing was performed with immunoSEQ multiplex PCR; in TCRdb, only in-frame clones are kept and a portion is missing. Of about 310,000 clones in the sample, roughly 85% are singletons; the top ten hold 6.5% to 8.5%. This sample comprised PBMCs, obtained before ibrutinib treatment. The receptors originated from a human donor with chronic lymphocytic leukemia.

The V and J genes are TRBV4-3 and TRBJ2-7, with 8 bases that match TRBD1. Germline V gene sequence: CDR1 LGHNA, CDR2 YSLEER. The CDR3 covers 15 residues. Losses at the gene ends were 5 bases for V and 6 bases for J; bases not matched to a gene: 12. The CDR3 sequence: CASSLNTGGSVEQYF. The CDR3 region has the DNA TGCGCCAGCAGCTTAAACACAGGGGGGAGTGTCGAGCAGTACTTC.

This clone has just one count. V is TRBV30 and J is TRBJ2-1; TRBD2 matches at 10 bases. Trimming cost V 2 bases and J 7 bases; bases outside gene matches: 11. Germline CDR1 and CDR2: GTSNPN and SVGIG (reference sequence). The CDR3 has 16 amino acids. In nucleotides, the CDR3 is TGTGCCTGGAGTCGGCCCAGCGGGAGGGCTGGGAATGAGCAGTTCTTC. It specifies CAWSRPSGRAGNEQFF.

This clone has a handful of counts. V and J are TRBV6-1 and TRBJ1-4; D possibly corresponds to TRBD1 (6 bases). Between the trimmed V and J ends, which lost 2 bases and 16 bases, there was a span of 14 bases. Germline lookup yields CDR1 MNHNS and CDR2 SASEGT. CDR3 size: 12 residues. This CDR3 is CASSEPNRAWFF. CDR3 DNA sequence: TGTGCCAGCAGTGAACCAAACAGGGCGTGGTTTTTT.

The chain has TRBV7-2 and TRBJ2-7, with a possible D match to TRBD2 (6 bases). CDR1 is SGHTA, CDR2 FQGNSA, per germline. V dropped 7 bases and J dropped 4 bases, with 14 bases sitting between them. The CDR3 is 13 residues long. The DNA for the CDR3 is TGTGCCAGCACCCCTGGGGGGTTTTACGAGCAGTACTTC. It translates to CASTPGGFYEQYF.

The rearrangement uses TRBV2 and TRBJ2-7; D possibly corresponds to TRBD2 (6 bases). This CDR3 comprises 14 residues. V gave up 4 bases and J gave up 2 bases, with 12 bases separating them. CDR1 and CDR2 (germline): SNHLY, FYNNEI. CDR3 DNA: TGTGCCAGCAGTGCTCGGGACTGGACCTACGAGCAGTACTTC. It encodes CASSARDWTYEQYF.

CDR3: CASMSVSGANVLTF. The CDR3 DNA is TGTGCCAGCATGTCCGTCTCTGGGGCCAACGTCCTGACTTTC. V usage is TRBV6-5 and J usage is TRBJ2-6; no reliable D call. Germline CDR1 reads MNHEY; CDR2 reads SVGAGI. Trimming stripped 7 bases from V and 0 bases from J, with 7 bases between. This CDR3 spans 14 amino acids.

J is TRBJ1-2 and V is TRBV6-5; 11 bases are a match to TRBD1. The germline V gene encodes CDR1 MNHEY and CDR2 SVGAGI. V dropped 5 bases and J dropped 7; count of bases not matched to a gene: 6. This CDR3 comprises 14 residues. The CDR3 is CASSRGQGAGGYTF. The CDR3 DNA is TGTGCCAGCAGTCGAGGACAGGGGGCAGGTGGCTACACCTTC.

The chain uses TRBV18 and TRBJ2-7, with TRBD2 identical over 10 bases. Germline-derived CDR1 and CDR2 are KGHSH and LQKENI. With V trimmed by 6 bases and J by 4 bases, 9 bases remained unmatched. The CDR3 runs 15 residues. The CDR3 DNA is TGTGCCAGCTCCGAATTGCTAGCGGGAGTATACGAGCAGTACTTC. Encoded protein: CASSELLAGVYEQYF.

The chain uses TRBV27 and TRBJ2-1; TRBD2 matches 7 bases. Germline CDR1 is MNHEY and CDR2 is SMNVEV (reference sequence). The CDR3 is 14 residues long. V was pared by 7 bases and J by 3 bases, with 6 bases of the junction left unmatched. The CDR3 sequence is CASTSGGGYNEQFF. The DNA of the CDR3 is TGTGCCAGCACTAGCGGTGGGGGCTACAATGAGCAGTTCTTC.

This CDR3 is CASSYGPSYEQYF. Written as DNA, the CDR3 is TGTGCCAGCAGTTACGGGCCTTCCTACGAGCAGTACTTC. The V gene is TRBV25-1, the J gene TRBJ2-7, with D uncertain. This CDR3 is built from 13 residues. Trimming pared 5 bases from V and 1 base from J, leaving 9 bases between. Germline loops: CDR1 MGHDK, CDR2 SYGVNS.

This sequence joins TRBV29-1 and TRBJ1-2; D gene uncertain. There are 11 residues in the CDR3. CDR1 and CDR2 from the germline V gene are SQVTM and ANQGSEA. V lost 5 bases, J lost 1 base, and 5 bases lay in between. The CDR3 DNA is TGCAGCGTTCTCGGTAACTATGGCTACACCTTC. Its translation is CSVLGNYGYTF.

The chain recombines TRBV6-1 with TRBJ2-7, with TRBD2 matching over 7 bases. Germline CDR1 reads MNHNS; CDR2 reads SASEGT. The trim removed 1 base at V and 1 base at J, leaving 4 bases unmatched. This CDR3 region has 15 residues. The CDR3 bases are TGTGCCAGCAGTGAAGGGTGGGAGGGATCCTACGAGCAGTACTTC. Its translation is CASSEGWEGSYEQYF.

The CDR3 DNA follows: TGTGCCAGCAGCTCACCTACCCACCGGGACAGGGGTAACTACGAGCAGTACTTC. It translates to CASSSPTHRDRGNYEQYF. The chain employs TRBV7-9 and TRBJ2-7; 10 nucleotides line up with TRBD1. Germline V gene lookup returns CDR1 SEHNR and CDR2 FQNEAQ (reference sequence). This CDR3 is built from 18 residues. Trimming took 4 bases from V and 3 from J; bases not matched to a gene: 15. The full variable domain, completed using reference TRBV7-9 and TRBJ2-7, is DTGVSQNPRHKITKRGQNVTFRCDPISEHNRLYWYRQTLGQGPEFLTYFQNEAQLEKSRLLSDRFSAERPKGSFSTLEIQRTEQGDSAMYLCASSSPTHRDRGNYEQYFGPGTRLTVT.

This clone was observed once. This chain connects TRBV9 to TRBJ2-3, with D maybe TRBD2 (5 bases). The germline gives CDR1 SGDLS, CDR2 YYNGEE. The CDR3 consists of 16 residues. V was cut by 0 bases and J by 4 bases, with 15 bases left in between. The CDR3 loop is CASSVAGGFRADTQYF. The DNA of the CDR3 is TGTGCCAGCAGCGTAGCCGGCGGGTTTCGGGCAGATACGCAGTATTTT.

J is TRBJ2-1 and V is TRBV7-3, with 9 bases matching TRBD1. V was clipped by 8 bases and J by 0 bases; unmatched bases: 5. Germline V gene lookup returns CDR1 SGHTA and CDR2 FQGTGA. The CDR3 sequence is 15 residues long. CDR3 protein: CASGTDRGSYNEQFF. The DNA of the CDR3 is TGTGCCAGCGGTACGGACAGGGGCTCCTACAATGAGCAGTTCTTC.

Note on this clone: One junction end disagrees with the germline gene, perhaps due to a read error. CDR3 region: CASSLESGTYNINF. The CDR3 nucleotides read TGTGCCAGCAGCCTAGAGTCCGGGACATATAATATCAACTTT. V usage is TRBV6-5 and J usage is TRBJ1-1, with TRBD1 as a possible D gene (6 bases). CDR3 length equals 14 residues. Germline V CDR1 and CDR2: MNHEY, SVGAGI.

The chain couples TRBV29-1 to TRBJ2-3, with a possible D match to TRBD2 (5 bases). The CDR3 has 15 amino acids. The germline V gene encodes CDR1 SQVTM and CDR2 ANQGSEA. The V end lost 1 base, the J end lost 3 bases, and 14 bases lay between the germline ends. The CDR3 DNA sequence: TGCAGCGTTGAAGTAACGGGAACGGGGACAGATACGCAGTATTTT. It translates to CSVEVTGTGTDTQYF.